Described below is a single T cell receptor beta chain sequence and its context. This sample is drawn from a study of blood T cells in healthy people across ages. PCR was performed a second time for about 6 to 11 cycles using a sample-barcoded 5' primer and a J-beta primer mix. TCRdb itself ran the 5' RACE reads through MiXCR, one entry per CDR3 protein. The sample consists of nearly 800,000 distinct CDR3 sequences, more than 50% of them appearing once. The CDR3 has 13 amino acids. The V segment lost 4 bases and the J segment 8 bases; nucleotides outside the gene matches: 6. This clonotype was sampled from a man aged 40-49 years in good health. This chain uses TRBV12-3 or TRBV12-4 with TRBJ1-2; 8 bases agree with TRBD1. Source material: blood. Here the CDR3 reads CASSSGQGGGYTF. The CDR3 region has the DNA TGTGCCAGCAGTTCCGGACAGGGAGGCGGCTACACCTTC.